A selection of T cell receptor beta chains follows, all from one sample in a study of shared clonotypes between healthy human individuals. TCRdb's copy holds only in-frame clones and misses some; the assay was immunoSEQ multiplex PCR. The table records about 1 million clones, approximately 76% of them present only once. Sequenced material: memory CD4+ T cells sorted from blood. These TCRs come from a man aged 18-30 years in good health. CDR3s include the opening cysteine and the closing phenylalanine or tryptophan. The D gene is left open where the match is weak. Only some rows state a clone size, as once, few, many or a class for expanded clones.

TRBJ2-5 . TRBV5-4 . TGTGCCAGCAGCGAATCGGCCCAGGAGACCCAGTACTTC CASSESAQETQYF
TRBJ2-7 . TRBV5-6 . TGTGCCAGCAGCGCCGAATGGGAGCAGTACTTC CASSAEWEQYF
TRBJ2-3 . TRBV4-1 . TGCGCCAGCAGCCGTGTACAGGGTGTTGCGGATACGCAGTATTTT CASSRVQGVADTQYF
TRBJ1-2 . TRBV7-3 . TGTGCCAGCAGTCTATCCGGGACCGATAACTATGGCTACACCTTC CASSLSGTDNYGYTF
TRBJ2-6 TRBD1 TRBV5-5 . TGTGCCAGCAGCGCCCGGACAGGTGTATCACCTGGGGCCAACGTCCTGACTTTC CASSARTGVSPGANVLTF
TRBJ1-5 TRBD1 TRBV16 . TGTGCCAGCAGTCGACAGGGGTTCAATCAGCCCCAGCATTTT CASSRQGFNQPQHF
TRBJ1-1 . TRBV11-2 many TGTGCCAGCAGCTCGGATACGAGCGGGCGGGGGACTGAAGCTTTCTTT CASSSDTSGRGTEAFF
TRBJ2-1 . TRBV7-2 . TGTGCCAGCAGCTTAGCGGGTAGGTACAATGAGCAGTTCTTC CASSLAGRYNEQFF
TRBJ1-2 . TRBV18 . TGTGCCAGCTCCCTTGACAGAGAATATGGCTACACCTTC CASSLDREYGYTF
TRBJ2-3 TRBD1 TRBV9 . TGTGCCAGCAGACCTCCCGGGACAGGGCCAGATACGCAGTATTTT CASRPPGTGPDTQYF
TRBJ2-7 TRBD2 TRBV27 . TGTGCCAGCAGTCCCGGGGGTAGCGGGGGGCCCTTCCGCGAGCAGTACTTC CASSPGGSGGPFREQYF
TRBJ1-2 . TRBV19 . TGTGCCAGTAGTATAAGTAGTAACTATGGCTACACCTTC CASSISSNYGYTF
TRBJ2-3 . TRBV10-3 . TGTGCCATCAGTACTCGAGTTGGGGGAGTCACAGATACGCAGTATTTT CAISTRVGGVTDTQYF
TRBJ2-2 TRBD1 TRBV10-3 . TGTGCCATCACCCAGACAGGGCTCAACACCGGGGAGCTGTTTTTT CAITQTGLNTGELFF
TRBJ1-3 . TRBV14 . TGTGCCAGCAGGCGATCACAGGGCCTTAGCTCTGGAAACACCATATATTTT CASRRSQGLSSGNTIYF
TRBJ1-2 TRBD1 TRBV30 . TGTGCCTGGAGGACAGGGGGCGAATATGGCTACACCTTC CAWRTGGEYGYTF